The clone carrying this TCR beta chain came up many times. The target antigen is unknown. This specimen belongs to a study of identical twins. Study results and limitations: Alpha sequences that were out-of-frame and twin-shared showed an excess of low generation probability.

A universal primer site was added by template switching, and unique molecular identifiers were carried by the cDNA. Using its own MiXCR run on the 5' RACE reads, TCRdb lists one record per CDR3 protein. The data hold roughly 720,000 distinct CDR3 sequences, with roughly 18% observed a single time. This sample also appeared in a second study, on T cells expressing NK-cell markers.

Sequencing was carried out using PBMCs. This receptor was taken from a woman aged 18-30 years in good health.

The CDR3 DNA sequence: TGCGCCAGCAGCTTACTAGTGGATGAGCAGTTCTTC. Residues: CASSLLVDEQFF. The chain has TRBV5-1 and TRBJ2-1, with D tentatively TRBD2 (5 bases). Germline assignment: CDR1 SGHRS and CDR2 YFSETQ. V lost 2 bases to trimming and J lost 8 bases, with 8 bases between them. The CDR3 consists of 12 residues. Full variable domain (outside the CDR3, taken from reference TRBV5-1 and TRBJ2-1): KAGVTQTPRYLIKTRGQQVTLSCSPISGHRSVSWYQQTPGQGLQFLFEYFSETQRNKGNFPGRFSGRQFSNSRSEMNVSTLELGDSALYLCASSLLVDEQFFGPGTRLTVL.